Presented here are 24 T cell receptor beta chains from one specimen sequenced in a study of CDR3 diversity in severe acne. TCRdb re-called the PCR reads with MiXCR, one entry per CDR3 protein. The data show almost 85,000 distinct CDR3 sequences, 51% seen once. Sequencing was carried out using blood. Every receptor here comes from a male donor in good health, without acne.

V and J are TRBV20-1 and TRBJ2-3; D remains ambiguous. The CDR3 is 15 residues long. The germline V gene has CDR1 DFQATT and CDR2 SNEGSKA (reference sequence). This chain's CDR3 is CSAMRWASSTDTQYF. The CDR3 DNA sequence: TGCAGCGCCATGCGGTGGGCGTCCTCCACAGATACGCAGTATTTT.

The chain uses TRBV18 and TRBJ2-6; perhaps TRBD2 as D (7 bases). CDR1 and CDR2 from the germline V gene are KGHSH and LQKENI. This CDR3 is 19 amino acids long. Trimming removed 5 bases from V and 0 bases from J, with 20 bases in between. The chain's CDR3 is CASSTTGRGWISGANVLTF. CDR3 in DNA: TGTGCCAGCTCAACCACAGGGAGGGGGTGGATCTCTGGGGCCAACGTCCTGACTTTC.

The chain combines TRBV6-1 with TRBJ2-6; possible D gene TRBD2, 6 bases. The CDR3 runs 14 residues. The V end lost 11 bases, the J end lost 0 bases, and 11 bases lay between the germline ends. Germline CDR1 is MNHNS and CDR2 is SASEGT. The CDR3 region has the DNA TGTGCCGTAGACGGGGGCTCTGGGGCCAACGTCCTGACTTTC. This encodes CAVDGGSGANVLTF.

This clonotype was recorded many times. A much larger clonotype is one base distant, so this may be a read error. This sequence joins TRBV29-1 and TRBJ2-1; D not resolved. Germline CDR1 and CDR2: SQVTM and ANQGSEA. The CDR3 spans 14 residues. CDR3: CSVDSRVSYDEQFF. The CDR3 DNA follows: TGCAGCGTTGACTCCCGGGTCTCCTACGATGAGCAGTTCTTC.

This chain links TRBV11-2 with TRBJ2-2; D is tentatively TRBD1 or TRBD2 (6 bases each). In germline, CDR1 is SGHAT, CDR2 FQNNGV. V was pared by 7 bases and J by 3 bases, with 15 bases between. The CDR3 has 15 residues. The CDR3 DNA reads TGTGCCAGCAACGTGGCTAGGGGGGACACCGGGGAGCTGTTTTTT. It yields the protein CASNVARGDTGELFF.

This clonotype was counted at least ten times. This chain uses TRBV18 with TRBJ2-5; D may correspond to TRBD1 or TRBD2 (5 bases each). The CDR3 contains 14 residues. Trimming cost V 6 bases and J 1 base, with 12 bases left between them. Per germline, CDR1 KGHSH and CDR2 LQKENI. CDR3: CASSRTGLQETQYF. The DNA for the CDR3 is TGTGCCAGCTCCCGGACGGGGCTCCAAGAGACCCAGTACTTC.

This clonotype was recorded once. This chain joins TRBV13 and TRBJ2-5; 11 nucleotides match TRBD1. With V trimmed by 5 bases and J by 2 bases, 4 bases remained unmatched. Germline loops: CDR1 PRHDT, CDR2 FYEKMQ (reference sequence). The CDR3 runs to 15 residues. For the CDR3, the DNA is TGTGCCAGCAGCACCGGGACAGGGGGGCAAGAGACCCAGTACTTC. This gives the protein CASSTGTGGQETQYF.

The rearrangement links TRBV5-6 to TRBJ2-7; D is unresolved. Germline V gene data show CDR1 as SGHDT and CDR2 as YYEEEE. Deletions cut 1 base from V and 1 base from J, with 3 bases between. The CDR3 loop spans 12 amino acids. Here the CDR3 DNA reads TGTGCCAGCAGCTTGTCATCCTACGAGCAGTACTTC. Protein product: CASSLSSYEQYF.

This clonotype was seen only a few times. The chain joins TRBV6-1 to TRBJ2-7; 10 nucleotides agree with TRBD1. This CDR3 comprises 14 residues. Germline V CDR1 and CDR2: MNHNS, SASEGT. After removal of 6 bases from V and 6 bases from J, the junction contained 8 bases not matched to a gene. In DNA, the CDR3 is TGTGCCAGCAGGAAGGGGGACAGGGGAACCGAGCAGTACTTC. As protein: CASRKGDRGTEQYF.

This chain uses TRBV7-2 with TRBJ1-1; D remains unclear. This CDR3 region has 16 residues. Germline V gene data show CDR1 as SGHTA and CDR2 as FQGNSA. With 2 bases removed from V and 2 bases from J, the gap between germline ends came to 15 bases. CDR3: CASSLLVAGSNTEAFF. The CDR3 DNA reads as TGTGCCAGCAGCTTACTGGTGGCGGGGTCTAACACTGAAGCTTTCTTT.

Many counts were recorded for this clonotype. The rearrangement joins TRBV6-5 to TRBJ1-1; 7 bases map to TRBD1. The CDR3 is 14 amino acids. The germline gives CDR1 MNHEY, CDR2 SVGAGI. V trimming: 6 bases; J trimming: 0 bases; junction bases outside the gene matches: 4. This CDR3 reads CASRRGQMNTEAFF. DNA for the CDR3: TGTGCCAGCAGGAGGGGACAGATGAACACTGAAGCTTTCTTT.

This rearrangement joins TRBV20-1 to TRBJ2-7, with 10 bases identical to TRBD2. In germline, CDR1 is DFQATT, CDR2 SNEGSKA (reference sequence). The V segment lost 5 bases and the J segment 3 bases; nucleotides outside the gene matches: 10. This CDR3 has 15 residues. The CDR3 here is CSAVRGLAVSYEQYF. The CDR3 DNA follows: TGCAGTGCTGTCCGAGGACTAGCGGTCAGCTACGAGCAGTACTTC.

The table lists this clonotype with a few counts. The V call is TRBV29-1, the J call TRBJ2-5; 7 positions match TRBD2. The V segment lost 4 bases and the J segment 5 bases; nucleotides outside the gene matches: 7. This CDR3 comprises 13 residues. CDR1 SQVTM and CDR2 ANQGSEA come from the germline V gene. The CDR3 spells CSVGEREGETQYF. The CDR3 nucleotides read TGCAGCGTTGGTGAGCGGGAAGGGGAGACCCAGTACTTC. The full variable domain, completed using reference TRBV29-1 and TRBJ2-5, is SAVISQKPSRDICQRGTSLTIQCQVDSQVTMMFWYRQQPGQSLTLIATANQGSEATYESGFVIDKFPISRPNLTFSTLTVSNMSPEDSSIYLCSVGEREGETQYFGPGTRLLVL.

In this sample, this clonotype turned up many times. The chain couples TRBV6-5 to TRBJ2-7; the match to TRBD2 covers 12 bases. The CDR3 sequence is 17 residues long. V lost 2 bases and J lost 5; bases outside the gene matches: 10. Germline assignment: CDR1 MNHEY and CDR2 SVGAGI. The CDR3 here is CASSYAELAGGQHEQYF. The CDR3 DNA reads TGTGCCAGCAGTTACGCGGAACTAGCGGGAGGCCAACACGAGCAGTACTTC.

This chain links TRBV20-1 with TRBJ1-5; 10 positions match TRBD1. V dropped 4 bases and J dropped 6; count of bases not matched to a gene: 6. CDR3 length: 14 residues. The germline V gene has CDR1 DFQATT and CDR2 SNEGSKA (reference sequence). In DNA, the CDR3 is TGCAGTGCTACCGGACAGGGGGTGGGTCAGCCCCAGCATTTT. This encodes CSATGQGVGQPQHF.

V gene TRBV12-3 or TRBV12-4 combines with J gene TRBJ1-2; D remains unclear. The ends were cut back, 5 bases at V and 0 bases at J, with 16 bases in the middle. The CDR3 is made up of 16 amino acids. CDR3 nucleotides: TGTGCCAGCAGTACTCGGACGTCGACCGCTAACTATGGCTACACCTTC. It translates to CASSTRTSTANYGYTF.

The rearrangement joins TRBV19 to TRBJ1-1; D is uncertain. CDR1 is LNHDA and CDR2 is SQIVND in the germline V gene (reference sequence). V was trimmed by 3 bases and J by 4 bases, leaving 9 bases between them. This CDR3 comprises 13 residues. The CDR3 sequence is CASSIRESTEAFF. The DNA for the CDR3 is TGTGCCAGTAGTATCCGAGAGTCCACTGAAGCTTTCTTT.

The table lists this clonotype with many counts. CDR3 bases: TGCGCCAGCAGCTTGGGGGGGACACGCAAAAAAAAACTGTTTTTT. Translated: CASSLGGTRKKKLFF. The chain combines TRBV5-1 with TRBJ1-4, with TRBD1 as a possible D gene (6 bases). Per germline, CDR1 SGHRS and CDR2 YFSETQ. The V and J ends lost 0 bases and 9 bases respectively, with 15 bases between them. The CDR3 runs 15 residues.

The chain joins TRBV15 to TRBJ1-5; possible D gene TRBD1, 5 bases. The CDR3 has 14 amino acids. With 5 bases removed from V and 4 bases from J, the gap between germline ends came to 12 bases. Germline V CDR1 and CDR2: LNHNV, YYDKDF (reference sequence). DNA of the CDR3: TGTGCCACCAGCGTCCAGGGAACAAATCAGCCCCAGCATTTT. It specifies CATSVQGTNQPQHF.

The V call is TRBV7-9, the J call TRBJ1-1; no firm D call. The ends were cut back, 7 bases at V and 0 bases at J, with 9 bases in the middle. CDR1 and CDR2 from the germline V gene are SEHNR and FQNEAQ (reference sequence). CDR3 size: 13 residues. CDR3 in DNA: TGTGCCAGCACTCCCGGGGTGAACACTGAAGCTTTCTTT. As protein: CASTPGVNTEAFF.

This clonotype was counted once. It is unclear where the CDR3 begins or ends on the DNA, so no DNA is shown, and the CDR3 is as TCRdb lists it. The chain employs TRBV6-1 and TRBJ2-5. Germline-derived CDR1 and CDR2 are MNHNS and SASEGT. The CDR3 comprises 21 residues, both ends counted. The chain's CDR3 is CASSAQPGPEELFFGSGTQYF.

Notes on this clonotype: At one boundary the junction diverges from the germline segment, which might be a read error. The gene calls are TRBV20-1 and TRBJ2-3; D possibly corresponds to TRBD2 (6 bases). CDR3 size: 12 residues. Germline V lookup: CDR1 DFQATT, CDR2 SNEGSKA (reference sequence). The CDR3 protein is CSAGGSGDTQCF. As DNA, the CDR3 is TGCAGTGCTGGGGGGTCCGGGGATACGCAGTGTTTT.

This clonotype was observed many times. The gene calls are TRBV28 and TRBJ1-6; weak D call: TRBD1 (6 bases). Between the trimmed V and J ends, which lost 3 bases and 7 bases, there was a span of 13 bases. The CDR3 runs to 15 residues. Germline CDR1 and CDR2: MDHEN and SYDVKM. CDR3 DNA sequence: TGTGCCAGCAGTTTGGGGGCTCAGAGAAATTCACCCCTCCACTTT. Its translation: CASSLGAQRNSPLHF.

In its sample, this clonotype was seen many times. The gene calls are TRBV6-1 and TRBJ2-2, with unresolved D. Germline CDR1 is MNHNS and CDR2 is SASEGT. Trimming shortened V by 2 bases and J by 1 base, and 5 bases separated the two germline ends. The length of the CDR3 is 14 residues. The CDR3 is CASSEIWNTGELFF. For the CDR3, the DNA is TGTGCCAGCAGTGAAATATGGAACACCGGGGAGCTGTTTTTT.